Sequencing of this T cell receptor beta chain was carried out in a study of OX40 agonist ivuxolimab in advanced cancers. The CDR3 sequence is 18 residues long. V was pared by 6 bases and J by 0 bases, with 24 bases between. Per the germline V gene, CDR1 is LNHDA and CDR2 is SQIVND (reference sequence). Overall study results and limits: Also present in some nonresponders was a low level of normalized T-cell clonal expansion. It was not determined which antigens were specifically recognized by the peripheral T cells that had undergone clonal expansion.

TCRdb's table, derived via immunoSEQ multiplex PCR, lists solely in-frame clones and lacks some. The table has tens of thousands of clones, roughly 91% seen once; the top ten hold roughly 30%. On this clone itself: Its antigen remains unidentified.

This TCR derives from an adult with an advanced solid tumor such as melanoma, head and neck, liver or kidney cancer. This sample comprised CD4+ or CD8+ T cells sorted from blood, obtained in a trial of the OX40 agonist ivuxolimab. The V and J genes are TRBV19 and TRBJ2-7; possible D gene TRBD1, 5 bases. CDR3: CASSTLPLQVSSSYEQYF. In DNA, the CDR3 is TGTGCCAGTAGCACACTCCCCTTACAGGTCTCTAGCTCCTACGAGCAGTACTTC.